This T cell receptor (beta chain) comes out of a study of siplizumab effects on memory and regulatory T cells. This CDR3 is 12 amino acids long. The V gene lost 5 bases and the J gene lost 8 bases, with 11 bases spanning the gap. CDR1 SGHTA and CDR2 FQGNSA come from the germline V gene. Assaying covered 85,000 to 100,000 TCR templates per sample. The assay was immunoSEQ multiplex PCR, and TCRdb's table has in-frame clones only and misses some. Here the sample spans 110,000 or so clones, just over 90% being singletons. The chain couples TRBV7-2 to TRBJ2-3; possible D gene TRBD1, 7 bases. Material for sequencing was Tregs sorted from blood. The receptor was derived from a human donor in good health. In DNA form, the CDR3 reads TGTGCCAGCAGCCCCCAGGGGGGTACGCAGTATTTT. Translated, it gives CASSPQGGTQYF.